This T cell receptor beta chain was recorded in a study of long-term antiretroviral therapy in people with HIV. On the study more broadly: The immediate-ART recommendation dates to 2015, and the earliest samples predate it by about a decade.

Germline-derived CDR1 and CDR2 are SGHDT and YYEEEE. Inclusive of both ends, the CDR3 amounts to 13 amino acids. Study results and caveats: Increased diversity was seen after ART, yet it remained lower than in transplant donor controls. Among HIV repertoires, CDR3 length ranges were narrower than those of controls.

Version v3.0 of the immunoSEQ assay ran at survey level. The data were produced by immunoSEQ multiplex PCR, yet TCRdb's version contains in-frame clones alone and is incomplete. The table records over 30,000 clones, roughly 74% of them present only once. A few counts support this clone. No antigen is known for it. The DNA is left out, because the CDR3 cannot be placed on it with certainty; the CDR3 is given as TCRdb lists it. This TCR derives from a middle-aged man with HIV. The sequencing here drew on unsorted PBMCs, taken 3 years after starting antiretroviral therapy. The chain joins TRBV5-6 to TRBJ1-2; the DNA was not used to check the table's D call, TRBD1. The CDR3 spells CASSWGSGTGNTF.